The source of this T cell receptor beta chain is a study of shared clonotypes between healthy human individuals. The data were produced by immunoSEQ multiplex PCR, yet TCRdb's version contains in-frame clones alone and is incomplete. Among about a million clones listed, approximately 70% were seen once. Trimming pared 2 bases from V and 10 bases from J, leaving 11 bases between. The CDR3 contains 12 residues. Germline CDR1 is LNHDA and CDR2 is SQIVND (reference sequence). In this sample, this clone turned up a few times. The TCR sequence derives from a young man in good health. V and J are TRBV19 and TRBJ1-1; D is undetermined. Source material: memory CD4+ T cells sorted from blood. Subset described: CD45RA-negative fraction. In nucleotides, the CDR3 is TGTGCCAGTAGTATATCTGACGGAATAGCTTTCTTT. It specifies CASSISDGIAFF.